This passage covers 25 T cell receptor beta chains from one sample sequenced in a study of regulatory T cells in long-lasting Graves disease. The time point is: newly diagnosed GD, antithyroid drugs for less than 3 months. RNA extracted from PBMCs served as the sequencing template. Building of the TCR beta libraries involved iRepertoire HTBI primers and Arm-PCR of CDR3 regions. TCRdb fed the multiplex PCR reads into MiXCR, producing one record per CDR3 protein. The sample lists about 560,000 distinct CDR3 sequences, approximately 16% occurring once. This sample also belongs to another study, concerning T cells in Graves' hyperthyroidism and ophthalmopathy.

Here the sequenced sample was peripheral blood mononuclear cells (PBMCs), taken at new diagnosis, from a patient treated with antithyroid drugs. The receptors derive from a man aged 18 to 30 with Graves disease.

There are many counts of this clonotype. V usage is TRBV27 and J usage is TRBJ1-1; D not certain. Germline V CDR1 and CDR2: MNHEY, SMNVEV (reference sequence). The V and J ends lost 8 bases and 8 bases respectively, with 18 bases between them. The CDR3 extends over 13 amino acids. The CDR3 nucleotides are TGTGCCAGCCGCCACCGGGGAGCCTCGGAAGCTTTCTTT. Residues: CASRHRGASEAFF.

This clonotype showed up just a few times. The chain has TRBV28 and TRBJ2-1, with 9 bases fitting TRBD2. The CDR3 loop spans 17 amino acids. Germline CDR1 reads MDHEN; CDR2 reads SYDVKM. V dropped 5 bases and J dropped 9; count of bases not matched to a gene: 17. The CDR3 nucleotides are TGTGCCAGCAGTCCGATGGCTGGGGTAGCGGGAGAGAGTGAGCAGTTCTTC. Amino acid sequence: CASSPMAGVAGESEQFF.

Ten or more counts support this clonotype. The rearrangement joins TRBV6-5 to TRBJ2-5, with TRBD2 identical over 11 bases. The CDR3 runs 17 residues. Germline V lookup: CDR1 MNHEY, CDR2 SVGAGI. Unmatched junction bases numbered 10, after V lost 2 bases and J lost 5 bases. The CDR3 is CASSYGTSGKGRETQYF. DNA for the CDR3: TGTGCCAGCAGTTACGGGACTAGCGGCAAAGGGAGGGAGACCCAGTACTTC.

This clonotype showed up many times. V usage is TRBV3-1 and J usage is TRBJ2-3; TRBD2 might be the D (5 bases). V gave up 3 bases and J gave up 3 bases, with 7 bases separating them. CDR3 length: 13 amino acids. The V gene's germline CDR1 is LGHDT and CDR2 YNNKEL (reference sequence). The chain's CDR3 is CASSHRGTDTQYF. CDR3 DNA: TGTGCCAGCAGCCATCGAGGGACAGATACGCAGTATTTT.

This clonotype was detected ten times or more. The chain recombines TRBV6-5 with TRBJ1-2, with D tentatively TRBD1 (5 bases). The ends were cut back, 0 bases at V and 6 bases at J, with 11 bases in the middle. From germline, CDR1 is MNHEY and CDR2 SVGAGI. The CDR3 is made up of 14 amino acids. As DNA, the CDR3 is TGTGCCAGCAGTTACTCGGCGTGGGGCAATGGCTACACCTTC. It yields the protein CASSYSAWGNGYTF.

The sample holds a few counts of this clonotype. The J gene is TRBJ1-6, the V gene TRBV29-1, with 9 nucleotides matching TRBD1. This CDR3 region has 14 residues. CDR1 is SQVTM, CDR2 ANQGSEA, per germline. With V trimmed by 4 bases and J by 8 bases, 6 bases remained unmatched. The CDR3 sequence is CSVAETGGDSPLHF. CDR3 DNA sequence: TGCAGCGTTGCCGAGACAGGGGGTGATTCACCCCTCCACTTT. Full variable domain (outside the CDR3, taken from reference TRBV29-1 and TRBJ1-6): SAVISQKPSRDICQRGTSLTIQCQVDSQVTMMFWYRQQPGQSLTLIATANQGSEATYESGFVIDKFPISRPNLTFSTLTVSNMSPEDSSIYLCSVAETGGDSPLHFGNGTRLTVT.

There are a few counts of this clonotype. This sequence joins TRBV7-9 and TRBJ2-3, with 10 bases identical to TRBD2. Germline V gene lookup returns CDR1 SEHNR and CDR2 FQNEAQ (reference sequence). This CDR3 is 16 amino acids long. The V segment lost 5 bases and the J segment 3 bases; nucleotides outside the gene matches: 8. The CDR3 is CASSPRTSGATDTQYF. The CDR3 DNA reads TGTGCCAGCAGCCCCCGGACTAGCGGAGCTACAGATACGCAGTATTTT.

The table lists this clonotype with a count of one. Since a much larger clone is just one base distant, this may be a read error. In DNA form, the CDR3 reads TGCGCCAGCAGTTCCGACGGAGAGGGATATGGCTACACCTTC. Translation gives CASSSDGEGYGYTF. The genes are TRBV5-1 and TRBJ1-2; no reliable D call. The CDR3 loop spans 14 amino acids. CDR1 is SGHRS, CDR2 YFSETQ, per germline. Trimming took 5 bases from V and 5 from J, leaving 16 bases between them.

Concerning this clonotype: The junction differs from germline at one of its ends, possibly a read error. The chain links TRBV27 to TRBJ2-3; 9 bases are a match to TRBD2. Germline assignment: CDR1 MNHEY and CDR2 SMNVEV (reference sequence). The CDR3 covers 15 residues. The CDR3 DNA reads TGTGCCAGCAGTTCCCCGGGACTAGCAGGAGATAGGCAGTATTTT. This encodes CASSSPGLAGDRQYF.

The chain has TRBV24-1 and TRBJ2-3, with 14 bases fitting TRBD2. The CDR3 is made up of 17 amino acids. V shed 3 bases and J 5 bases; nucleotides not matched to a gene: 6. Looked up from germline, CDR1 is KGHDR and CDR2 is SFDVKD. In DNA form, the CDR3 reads TGTGCCACCAGTGATCCGGGACTAGCGGGAGCGATAGATACGCAGTATTTT. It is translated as CATSDPGLAGAIDTQYF.

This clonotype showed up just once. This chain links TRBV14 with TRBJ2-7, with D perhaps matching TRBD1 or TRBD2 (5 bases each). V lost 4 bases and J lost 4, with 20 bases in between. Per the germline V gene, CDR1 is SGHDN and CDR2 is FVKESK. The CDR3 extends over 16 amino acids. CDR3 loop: CASSPEGLGVRYEQYF. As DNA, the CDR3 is TGTGCCAGCAGCCCAGAGGGATTAGGGGTACGGTACGAGCAGTACTTC.

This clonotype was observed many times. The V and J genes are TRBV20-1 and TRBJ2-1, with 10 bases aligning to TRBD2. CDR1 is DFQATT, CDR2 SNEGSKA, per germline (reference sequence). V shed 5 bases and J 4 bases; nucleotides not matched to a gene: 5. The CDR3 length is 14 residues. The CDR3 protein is CSAPRTSGYNEQFF. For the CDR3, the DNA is TGCAGTGCTCCTCGGACTAGCGGATACAATGAGCAGTTCTTC.

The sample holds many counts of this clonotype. In DNA, the CDR3 is TGTGCCAGCAGTTCCTTACAGGGATTCTTGGCCTACGAGCAGTACTTC. This encodes CASSSLQGFLAYEQYF. V is TRBV12-3 or TRBV12-4 and J is TRBJ2-7; a possible D gene is TRBD1 (6 bases). This CDR3 comprises 16 residues. V lost 4 bases and J lost 2, with 18 bases in between.

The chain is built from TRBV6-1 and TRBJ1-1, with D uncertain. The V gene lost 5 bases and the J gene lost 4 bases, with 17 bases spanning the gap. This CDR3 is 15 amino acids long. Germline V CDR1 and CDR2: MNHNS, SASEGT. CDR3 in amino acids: CASSLAGVWGTEAFF. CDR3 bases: TGTGCCAGCAGTCTCGCGGGTGTATGGGGCACTGAAGCTTTCTTT.

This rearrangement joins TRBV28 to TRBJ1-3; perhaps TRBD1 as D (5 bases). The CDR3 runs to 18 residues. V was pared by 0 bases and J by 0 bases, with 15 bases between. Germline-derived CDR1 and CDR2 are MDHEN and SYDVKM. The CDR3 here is CASSLWDKLMSSGNTIYF. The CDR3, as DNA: TGTGCCAGCAGTTTATGGGACAAACTTATGAGCTCTGGAAACACCATATATTTT.

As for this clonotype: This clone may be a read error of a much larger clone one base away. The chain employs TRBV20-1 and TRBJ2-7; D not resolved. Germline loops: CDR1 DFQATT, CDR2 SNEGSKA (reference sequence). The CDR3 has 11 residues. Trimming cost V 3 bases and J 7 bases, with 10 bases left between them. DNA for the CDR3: TGCAGTGCTAGGGCGAAAAATGAGCAGTACTTC. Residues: CSARAKNEQYF.

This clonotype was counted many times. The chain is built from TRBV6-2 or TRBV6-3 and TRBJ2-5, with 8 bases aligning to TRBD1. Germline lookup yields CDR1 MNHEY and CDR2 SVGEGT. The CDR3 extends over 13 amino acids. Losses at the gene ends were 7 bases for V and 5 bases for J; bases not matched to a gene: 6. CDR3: CASTDREVETQYF. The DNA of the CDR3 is TGTGCCAGCACGGACAGGGAGGTTGAGACCCAGTACTTC.

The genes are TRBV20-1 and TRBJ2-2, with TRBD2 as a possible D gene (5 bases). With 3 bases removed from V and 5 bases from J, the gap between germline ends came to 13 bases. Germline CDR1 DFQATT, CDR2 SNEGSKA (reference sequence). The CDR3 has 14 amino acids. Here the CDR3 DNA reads TGCAGTGCTAGCGACTCGGGGTCGACCGGGGAGCTGTTTTTT. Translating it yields CSASDSGSTGELFF.

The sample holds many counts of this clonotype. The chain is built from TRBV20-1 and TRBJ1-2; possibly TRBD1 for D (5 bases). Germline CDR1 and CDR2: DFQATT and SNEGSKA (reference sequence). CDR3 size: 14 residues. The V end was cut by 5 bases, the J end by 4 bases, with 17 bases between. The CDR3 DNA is TGCAGTGCTGGGGGACTCAAAGGGCGCTATGGCTACACCTTC. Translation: CSAGGLKGRYGYTF.

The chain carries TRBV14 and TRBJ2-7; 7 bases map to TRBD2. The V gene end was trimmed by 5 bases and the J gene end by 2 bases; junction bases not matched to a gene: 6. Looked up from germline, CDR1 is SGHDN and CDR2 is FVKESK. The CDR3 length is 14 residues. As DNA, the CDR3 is TGTGCCAGCAGCGCTACAGCGGGGCCCTACGAGCAGTACTTC. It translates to CASSATAGPYEQYF.

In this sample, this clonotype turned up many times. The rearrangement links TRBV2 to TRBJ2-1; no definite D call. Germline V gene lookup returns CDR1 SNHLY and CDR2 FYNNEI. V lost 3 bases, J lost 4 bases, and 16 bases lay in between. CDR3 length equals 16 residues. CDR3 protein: CASSEQARNTYNEQFF. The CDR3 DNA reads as TGTGCCAGCAGTGAGCAAGCGCGCAACACTTACAATGAGCAGTTCTTC.

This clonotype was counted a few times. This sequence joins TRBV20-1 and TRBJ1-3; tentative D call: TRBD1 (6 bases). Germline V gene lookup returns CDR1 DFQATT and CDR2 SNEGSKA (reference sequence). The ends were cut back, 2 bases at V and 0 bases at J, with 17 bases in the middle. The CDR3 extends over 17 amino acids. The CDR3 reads CSARPGGLHCSGNTIYF. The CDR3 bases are TGCAGTGCTAGACCCGGGGGGCTCCACTGCTCTGGAAACACCATATATTTT.

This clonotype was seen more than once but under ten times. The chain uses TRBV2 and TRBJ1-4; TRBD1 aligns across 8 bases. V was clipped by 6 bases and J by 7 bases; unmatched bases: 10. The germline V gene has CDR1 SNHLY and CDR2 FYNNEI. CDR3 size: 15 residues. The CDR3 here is CASSAQGQGSEKLFF. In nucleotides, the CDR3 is TGTGCCAGCAGCGCTCAAGGACAGGGAAGTGAAAAACTGTTTTTT.

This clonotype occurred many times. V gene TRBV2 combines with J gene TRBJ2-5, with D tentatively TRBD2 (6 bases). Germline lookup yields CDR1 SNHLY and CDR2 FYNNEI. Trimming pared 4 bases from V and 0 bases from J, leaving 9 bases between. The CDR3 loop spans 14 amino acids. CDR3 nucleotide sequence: TGTGCCAGCAGTGGGCCTAGCGACCAAGAGACCCAGTACTTC. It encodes CASSGPSDQETQYF.

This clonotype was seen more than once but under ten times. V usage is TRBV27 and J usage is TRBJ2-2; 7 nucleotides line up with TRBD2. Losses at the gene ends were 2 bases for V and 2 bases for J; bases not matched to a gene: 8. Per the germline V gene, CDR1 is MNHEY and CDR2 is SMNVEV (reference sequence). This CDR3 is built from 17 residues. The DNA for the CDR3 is TGTGCCAGCAGTTTACACCAGCTAGCGGATAACACCGGGGAGCTGTTTTTT. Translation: CASSLHQLADNTGELFF.